This TCR beta chain was sequenced for a study of T cell clonality in common variable immunodeficiency. Overall study findings and caveats: T cell subpopulation sequencing would be needed to explain CVID clonality. CVID subjects shared fewer TCRbeta clones than healthy controls did. In common variable immunodeficiency, TCR beta chains reportedly carried fewer deletions and N-nucleotide insertions.

In this sample, this clone turned up many times. Its cognate antigen is unknown. From the germline J gene comes the end of the CDR3, since the read stops 3 residues before it. Caucasian heritage predominated among both patients and controls. Assay used: immunoSEQ multiplex PCR; TCRdb lists only in-frame clones, some missing. The sample presents 50,000 to 55,000 clones, none singletons. V shed 1 base and J 3 bases; nucleotides not matched to a gene: 6. Germline V gene sequence: CDR1 WSHSY, CDR2 SAAADI. The CDR3 has 15 residues. The sequence was obtained from a person aged 18-70 years in good health. The sequenced sample was peripheral blood mononuclear cells. This sequence joins TRBV10-2 and TRBJ2-7; TRBD1 agrees at 7 bases. The CDR3 loop reads CASSEFKGADYEQYF. The covered CDR3 bases are TGCGCCAGCAGTGAGTTCAAGGGGGCTGACTACGAG.